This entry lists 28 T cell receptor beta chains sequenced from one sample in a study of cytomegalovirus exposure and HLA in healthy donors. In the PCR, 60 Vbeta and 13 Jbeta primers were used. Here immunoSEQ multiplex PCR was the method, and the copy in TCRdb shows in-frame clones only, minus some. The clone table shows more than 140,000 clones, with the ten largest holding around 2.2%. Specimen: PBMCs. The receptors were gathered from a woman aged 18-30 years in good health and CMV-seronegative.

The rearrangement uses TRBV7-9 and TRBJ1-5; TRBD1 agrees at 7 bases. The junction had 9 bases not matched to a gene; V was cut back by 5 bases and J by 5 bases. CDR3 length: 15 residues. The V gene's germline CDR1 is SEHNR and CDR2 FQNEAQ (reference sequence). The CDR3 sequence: CASSRTGALYQPQHF. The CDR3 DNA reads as TGTGCCAGCAGCCGGACAGGAGCTCTGTATCAGCCCCAGCATTTT.

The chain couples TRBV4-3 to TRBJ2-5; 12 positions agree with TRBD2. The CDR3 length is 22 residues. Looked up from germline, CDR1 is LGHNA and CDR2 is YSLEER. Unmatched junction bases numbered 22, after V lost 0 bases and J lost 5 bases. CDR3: CASSQDVWEDLAGGPSWETQYF. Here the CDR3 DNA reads TGCGCCAGCAGCCAAGATGTCTGGGAGGATCTAGCGGGAGGGCCTTCTTGGGAGACCCAGTACTTC.

The DNA for the CDR3 is TGTGCCAGCAGCGCCGGGGGACGATTCGGCGAGCAGTACGTC. This encodes CASSAGGRFGEQYV. The J gene is TRBJ2-7, the V gene TRBV5-4, with a tentative D call TRBD2 (6 bases). The ends were cut back, 4 bases at V and 6 bases at J, with 17 bases in the middle. Germline CDR1 is SGHNT and CDR2 is YYREEE (reference sequence). The CDR3 has 14 amino acids.

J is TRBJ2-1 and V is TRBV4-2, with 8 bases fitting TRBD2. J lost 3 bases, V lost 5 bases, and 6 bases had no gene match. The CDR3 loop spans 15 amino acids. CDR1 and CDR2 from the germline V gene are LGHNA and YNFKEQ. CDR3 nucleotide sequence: TGTGCCAGCAGCAGAGCGGGAGAGAACTACAATGAGCAGTTCTTC. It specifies CASSRAGENYNEQFF.

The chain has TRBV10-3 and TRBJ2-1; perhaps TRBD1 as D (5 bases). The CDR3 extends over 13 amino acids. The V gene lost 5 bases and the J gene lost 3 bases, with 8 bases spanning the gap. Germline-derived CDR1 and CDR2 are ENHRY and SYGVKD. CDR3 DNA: TGTGCCATCAGTTCCGACAGCTACAATGAGCAGTTCTTC. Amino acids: CAISSDSYNEQFF.

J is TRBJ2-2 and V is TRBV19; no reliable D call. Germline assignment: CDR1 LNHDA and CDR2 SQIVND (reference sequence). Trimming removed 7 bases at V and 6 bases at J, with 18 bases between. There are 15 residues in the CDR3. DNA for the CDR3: TGTGCCAGTAACCCCCAGCGAGCGATCTCCGGGGAGCTGTTTTTT. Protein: CASNPQRAISGELFF.

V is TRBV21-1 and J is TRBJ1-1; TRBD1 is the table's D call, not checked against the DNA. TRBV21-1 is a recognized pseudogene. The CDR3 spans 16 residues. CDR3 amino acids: CASSARDRAMNTEAFF. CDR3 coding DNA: TGTGCCAGCAGCGCCCGGGACAGGGCGATGAACACTGAAGCTTTCTTT.

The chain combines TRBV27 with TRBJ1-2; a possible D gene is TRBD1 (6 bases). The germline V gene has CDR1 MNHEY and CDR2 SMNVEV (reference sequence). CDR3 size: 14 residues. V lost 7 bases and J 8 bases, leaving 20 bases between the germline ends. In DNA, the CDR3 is TGTGCCAGCAACCCAATGGGTACAGGGCAAGGCTACACCTTC. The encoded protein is CASNPMGTGQGYTF.

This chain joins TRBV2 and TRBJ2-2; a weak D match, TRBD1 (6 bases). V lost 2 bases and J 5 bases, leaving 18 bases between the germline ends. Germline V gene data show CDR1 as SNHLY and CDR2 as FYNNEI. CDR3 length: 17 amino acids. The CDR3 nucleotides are TGTGCCAGCAGTGAATTAAGTGGGGGCGCGAGAACCGGGGAGCTGTTTTTT. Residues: CASSELSGGARTGELFF.

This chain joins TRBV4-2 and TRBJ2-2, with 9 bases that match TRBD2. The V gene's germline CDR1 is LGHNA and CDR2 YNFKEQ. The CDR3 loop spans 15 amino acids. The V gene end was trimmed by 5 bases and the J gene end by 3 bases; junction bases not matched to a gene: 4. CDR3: CASSDPSGDTGELFF. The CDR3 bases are TGTGCCAGCAGCGATCCTAGCGGGGACACCGGGGAGCTGTTTTTT.

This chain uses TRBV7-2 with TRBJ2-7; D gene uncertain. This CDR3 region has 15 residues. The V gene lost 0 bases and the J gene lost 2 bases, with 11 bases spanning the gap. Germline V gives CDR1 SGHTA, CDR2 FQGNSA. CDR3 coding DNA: TGTGCCAGCAGCTTAGCAACTATTGGAGCCTACGAGCAGTACGTC. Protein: CASSLATIGAYEQYV.

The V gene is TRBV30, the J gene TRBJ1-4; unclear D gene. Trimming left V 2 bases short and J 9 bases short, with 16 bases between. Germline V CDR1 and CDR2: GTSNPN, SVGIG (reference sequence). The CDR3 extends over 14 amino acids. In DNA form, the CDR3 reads TGTGCCTGGAGTCCTGGATCGCGGGGTCAAAAACTGTTTTTT. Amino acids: CAWSPGSRGQKLFF.

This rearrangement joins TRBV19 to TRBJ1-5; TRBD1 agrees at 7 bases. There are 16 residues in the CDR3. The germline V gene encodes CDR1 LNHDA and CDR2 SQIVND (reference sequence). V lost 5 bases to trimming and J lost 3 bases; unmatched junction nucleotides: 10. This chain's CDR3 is CASSLPGTAHNQPQHF. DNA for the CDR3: TGTGCCAGTAGTCTCCCCGGGACAGCCCACAATCAGCCCCAGCATTTT.

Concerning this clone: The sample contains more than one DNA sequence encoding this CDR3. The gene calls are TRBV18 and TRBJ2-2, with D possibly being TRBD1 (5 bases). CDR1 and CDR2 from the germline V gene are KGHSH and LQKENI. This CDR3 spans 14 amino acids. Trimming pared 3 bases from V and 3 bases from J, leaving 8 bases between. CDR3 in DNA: TGTGCCAGCTCACCTGACAGCTACACCGGGGAGCTGTTTTTT. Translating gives CASSPDSYTGELFF.

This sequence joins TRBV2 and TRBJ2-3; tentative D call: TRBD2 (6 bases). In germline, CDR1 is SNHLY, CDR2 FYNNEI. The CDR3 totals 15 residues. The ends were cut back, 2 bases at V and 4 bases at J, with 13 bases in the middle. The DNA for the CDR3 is TGTGCCAGCAGTGAACTGGGGACTCGCTCAGATACGCAGTATTTT. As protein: CASSELGTRSDTQYF.

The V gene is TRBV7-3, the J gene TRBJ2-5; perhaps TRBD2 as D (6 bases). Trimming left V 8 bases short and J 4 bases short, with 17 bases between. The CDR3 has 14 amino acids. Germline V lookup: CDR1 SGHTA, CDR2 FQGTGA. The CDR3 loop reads CASSSALGVETQYF. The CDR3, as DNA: TGTGCCAGCTCTAGCGCCCTAGGGGTAGAGACCCAGTACTTC.

In nucleotides, the CDR3 is TGCGCCAGCAGCTTGGCGCAGGGGGCTACGAACACTGAAGCTTTCTTT. Encoded protein: CASSLAQGATNTEAFF. This chain links TRBV5-1 with TRBJ1-1; TRBD1 agrees at 8 bases. CDR1 and CDR2 (germline): SGHRS, YFSETQ. CDR3 length: 16 amino acids. J lost 1 base, V lost 0 bases, and 5 bases had no gene match.

The CDR3 DNA reads TGTGCCAGCAGCCTACAGATCGGGACAGGGAGAGCTTTCTTT. Translated: CASSLQIGTGRAFF. The chain couples TRBV5-4 to TRBJ1-1, with 9 bases that match TRBD1. This CDR3 region has 14 residues. Germline loops: CDR1 SGHNT, CDR2 YYREEE (reference sequence). J gave up 10 bases and V 4 bases, and 11 bases lay outside the gene matches.

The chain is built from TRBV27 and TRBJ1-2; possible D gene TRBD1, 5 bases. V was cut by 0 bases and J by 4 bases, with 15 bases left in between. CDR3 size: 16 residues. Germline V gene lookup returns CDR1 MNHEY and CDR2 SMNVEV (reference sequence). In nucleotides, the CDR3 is TGTGCCAGCAGTTTATCAGTTGGGCAGGGTGGCTATGGCTACACCTTC. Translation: CASSLSVGQGGYGYTF.

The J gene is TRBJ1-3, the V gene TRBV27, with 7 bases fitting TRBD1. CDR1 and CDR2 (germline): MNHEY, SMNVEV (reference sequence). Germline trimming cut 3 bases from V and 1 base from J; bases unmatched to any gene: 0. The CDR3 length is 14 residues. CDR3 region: CASSLTGSGNTIYF. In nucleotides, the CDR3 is TGTGCCAGCAGTTTGACAGGGTCTGGAAACACCATATATTTT.

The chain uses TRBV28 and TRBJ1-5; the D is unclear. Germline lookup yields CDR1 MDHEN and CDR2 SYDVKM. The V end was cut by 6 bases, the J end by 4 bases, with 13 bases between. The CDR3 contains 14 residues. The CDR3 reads CASRKEGGNQPQHF. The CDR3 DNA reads TGTGCCAGCAGAAAGGAGGGAGGGAATCAGCCCCAGCATTTT.

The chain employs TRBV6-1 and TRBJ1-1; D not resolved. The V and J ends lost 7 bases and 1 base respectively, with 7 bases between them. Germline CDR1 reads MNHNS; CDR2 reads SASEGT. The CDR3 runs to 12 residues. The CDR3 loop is CASTRGNTEAFF. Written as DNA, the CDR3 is TGTGCCAGCACCCGGGGGAACACTGAAGCTTTCTTT.

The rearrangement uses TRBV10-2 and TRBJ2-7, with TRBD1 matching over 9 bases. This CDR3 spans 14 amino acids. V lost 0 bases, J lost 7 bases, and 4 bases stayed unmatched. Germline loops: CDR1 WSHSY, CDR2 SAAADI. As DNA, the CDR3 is TGCGCCAGCAGTGAGTCGAGGACAGGGGAAGAGCAGTACTTC. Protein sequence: CASSESRTGEEQYF.

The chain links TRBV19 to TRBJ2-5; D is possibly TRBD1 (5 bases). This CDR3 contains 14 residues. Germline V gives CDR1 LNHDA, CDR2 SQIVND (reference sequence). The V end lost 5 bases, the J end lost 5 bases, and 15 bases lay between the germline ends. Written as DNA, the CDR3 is TGTGCCAGTAGTCGGCTACAGGCAAGCGAGACCCAGTACTTC. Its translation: CASSRLQASETQYF.

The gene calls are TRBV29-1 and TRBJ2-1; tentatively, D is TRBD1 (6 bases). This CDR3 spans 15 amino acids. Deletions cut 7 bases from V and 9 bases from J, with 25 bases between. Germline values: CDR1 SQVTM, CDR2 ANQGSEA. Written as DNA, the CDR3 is TGCAGCGCCATTCTGGGGGCAGGGTATCGGGCTGAGCAGTTCTTC. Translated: CSAILGAGYRAEQFF.

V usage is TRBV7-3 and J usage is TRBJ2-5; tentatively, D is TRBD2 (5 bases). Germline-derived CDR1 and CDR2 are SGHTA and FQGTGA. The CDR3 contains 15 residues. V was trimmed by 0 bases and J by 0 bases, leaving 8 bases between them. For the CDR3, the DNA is TGTGCCAGCAGCTTAACGCCGGGGTACCAAGAGACCCAGTACTTC. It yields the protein CASSLTPGYQETQYF. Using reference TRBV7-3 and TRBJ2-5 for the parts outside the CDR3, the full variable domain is GAGVSQTPSNKVTEKGKYVELRCDPISGHTALYWYRQSLGQGPEFLIYFQGTGAADDSGLPNDRFFAVRPEGSVSTLKIQRTERGDSAVYLCASSLTPGYQETQYFGPGTRLLVL.

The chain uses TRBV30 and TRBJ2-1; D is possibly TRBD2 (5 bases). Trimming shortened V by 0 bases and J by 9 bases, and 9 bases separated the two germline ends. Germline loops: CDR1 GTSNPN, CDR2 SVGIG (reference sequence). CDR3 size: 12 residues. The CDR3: CAWSVRGLEQFF. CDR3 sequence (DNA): TGTGCCTGGAGTGTTCGAGGGCTTGAGCAGTTCTTC.

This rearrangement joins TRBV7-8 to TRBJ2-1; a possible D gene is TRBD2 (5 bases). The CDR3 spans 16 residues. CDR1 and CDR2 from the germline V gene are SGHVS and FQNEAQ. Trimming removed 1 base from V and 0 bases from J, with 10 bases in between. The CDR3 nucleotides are TGTGCCAGCAGCTTAGTTCCTAGCAGCTCCTACAATGAGCAGTTCTTC. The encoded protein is CASSLVPSSSYNEQFF.